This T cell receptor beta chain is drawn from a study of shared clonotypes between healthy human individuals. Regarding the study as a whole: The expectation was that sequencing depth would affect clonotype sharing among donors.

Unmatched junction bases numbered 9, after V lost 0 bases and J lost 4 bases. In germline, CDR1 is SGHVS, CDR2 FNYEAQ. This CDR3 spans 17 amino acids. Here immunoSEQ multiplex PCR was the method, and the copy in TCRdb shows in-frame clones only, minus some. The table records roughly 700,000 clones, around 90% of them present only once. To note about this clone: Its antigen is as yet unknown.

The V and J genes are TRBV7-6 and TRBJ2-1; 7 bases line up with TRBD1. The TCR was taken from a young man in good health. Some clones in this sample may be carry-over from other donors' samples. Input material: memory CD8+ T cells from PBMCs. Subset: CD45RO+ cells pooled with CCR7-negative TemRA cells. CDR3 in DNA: TGTGCCAGCAGCTTAGCGCTGGGACAGAATAATTACAATGAGCAGTTCTTC. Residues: CASSLALGQNNYNEQFF.